This T cell receptor (beta chain) was captured by sequencing in a study of T cells in Graves' hyperthyroidism and ophthalmopathy. The CDR3 extends over 16 amino acids. Trimming cost V 0 bases and J 3 bases; bases outside gene matches: 8. Germline V gene sequence: CDR1 LGHNA, CDR2 YNFKEQ. Findings of the study overall: Ophthalmopathy was identified by the model a median roughly 6.5 months ahead of onset.

In this sample, this clonotype turned up a few times. What it recognizes is unknown. Exclusions: uncontrolled infection, other autoimmune disease, pregnancy, lactation. Diagnoses were established using clinical symptoms, serum thyroxine and TRAb, thyroid ultrasound and orbital computed tomography. RNA transcripts provided the source from which TCR beta CDR3 regions were amplified. TCR CDR3 regions were first amplified by RT-PCR with HTBI primers. TCRdb independently ran MiXCR on the multiplex PCR reads; one entry per CDR3 protein. The repertoire includes fewer than 400,000 distinct CDR3 sequences, around 15% of them detected once, and 28% sits in the top ten.

The chain carries TRBV4-2 and TRBJ2-7, with 7 bases aligning to TRBD2. The specimen was blood. The receptor was isolated from a man aged 45 to 65 with Graves' ophthalmopathy. CDR3 sequence (DNA): TGTGCCAGCAGCCAAGAAAGAGGGCTAGCGGACTACGAGCAGTACTTC. Protein product: CASSQERGLADYEQYF.